These 9 T cell receptor beta chains were sequenced from one sample in a study of cytomegalovirus exposure and HLA in healthy donors. PCR amplification relied on 60 Vbeta primers (plus 13 Jbeta primers). Method: immunoSEQ multiplex PCR; TCRdb's copy keeps in-frame clones and lacks some. The sample lists 200,000 or so clones, around 64% seen once, with approximately 2.5% in the top ten. The sequenced sample was PBMCs. The receptors were sampled from a man aged 35-49 years in good health and CMV-seropositive.

This clone was counted a single time. The V gene is TRBV11-2, the J gene TRBJ1-5, with D hard to call. CDR3 length: 14 amino acids. Germline V gene data show CDR1 as SGHAT and CDR2 as FQNNGV. The ends were cut back, 0 bases at V and 11 bases at J, with 14 bases in the middle. The CDR3: CASSLDGTSFTQHF. In nucleotides, the CDR3 is TGTGCCAGCAGCTTAGATGGCACCAGTTTTACCCAGCATTTT. Using reference TRBV11-2 and TRBJ1-5 for the parts outside the CDR3, the full variable domain is EAGVAQSPRYKIIEKRQSVAFWCNPISGHATLYWYQQILGQGPKLLIQFQNNGVVDDSQLPKDRFSAERLKGVDSTLKIQPAKLEDSAVYLCASSLDGTSFTQHFGDGTRLSIL.

The chain combines TRBV10-1 with TRBJ2-1; D is unresolved. V was shortened by 3 bases and J by 1 base, with 13 bases between the two germline ends. Germline CDR1 WNHNN, CDR2 SYGVQD (reference sequence). This CDR3 comprises 16 residues. CDR3 bases: TGCGCCAGCAGTGATTTCCTGACTTCGTCCTACAATGAGCAGTTCTTC. This sequence encodes CASSDFLTSSYNEQFF.

The V call is TRBV28, the J call TRBJ1-2; TRBD1 might be the D (6 bases). The CDR3 totals 13 residues. CDR1 and CDR2 (germline): MDHEN, SYDVKM. The V end lost 6 bases, the J end lost 5 bases, and 13 bases lay between the germline ends. CDR3 DNA sequence: TGTGCCAGCAGCTTCGACAGGATTTATGGCTACACCTTC. This sequence encodes CASSFDRIYGYTF.

The V call is TRBV5-1, the J call TRBJ1-1; no clear D gene. CDR1 and CDR2 from the germline V gene are SGHRS and YFSETQ. This CDR3 spans 15 amino acids. The V end was cut by 0 bases, the J end by 1 base, with 10 bases between. The CDR3 DNA sequence: TGCGCCAGCAGCTTGGAGGCGGTTGGGAACACTGAAGCTTTCTTT. Its protein product is CASSLEAVGNTEAFF.

This chain joins TRBV11-3 and TRBJ1-1, with 9 bases aligning to TRBD1. This CDR3 is built from 13 residues. With 5 bases clipped from V and 9 bases from J, the junction kept 7 bases outside the gene matches. Germline CDR1 and CDR2: SGHNT and YENEEA. The chain's CDR3 is CASSPGGQGKAFF. The CDR3 nucleotides read TGTGCCAGCAGCCCGGGAGGACAGGGGAAAGCTTTCTTT.

In DNA form, the CDR3 reads TGTGCCAGCAGTCAGGGGACTAGCGGGGCAGAGACCCAGTACTTC. Amino acids: CASSQGTSGAETQYF. V usage is TRBV6-5 and J usage is TRBJ2-5, with TRBD2 matching 13 bases. Germline-derived CDR1 and CDR2 are MNHEY and SVGAGI. This CDR3 comprises 15 residues. J gave up 4 bases and V 5 bases, and 4 bases lay outside the gene matches.

The table lists this clone with a count of one. V usage is TRBV6-5 and J usage is TRBJ2-7, with a possible D match to TRBD2 (6 bases). The CDR3 has 15 amino acids. V was cut by 2 bases and J by 5 bases, with 16 bases left in between. Germline V gene lookup returns CDR1 MNHEY and CDR2 SVGAGI. The CDR3 here is CASSYRDEGRNEQYF. The CDR3 DNA is TGTGCCAGCAGTTACCGAGATGAGGGGAGGAACGAGCAGTACTTC.

The chain combines TRBV23-1 with TRBJ2-7; tentative D call: TRBD1 (5 bases). TRBV23-1 is placed among ORFs of uncertain function. The CDR3 has 15 residues. V gave up 6 bases and J gave up 3 bases, with 18 bases separating them. The CDR3: CASSTAMGTGYEQYF. DNA of the CDR3: TGCGCCAGCAGCACGGCGATGGGAACAGGCTACGAGCAGTACTTC.

The chain has TRBV7-2 and TRBJ1-2; maybe TRBD1 (6 bases). CDR1 SGHTA and CDR2 FQGNSA come from the germline V gene. The CDR3 has 16 amino acids. Deletions cut 7 bases from V and 4 bases from J, with 22 bases between. DNA of the CDR3: TGTGCCAGCACCCCCCAGTTGTACAGGACAGCCTATGGCTACACCTTC. Translated, it gives CASTPQLYRTAYGYTF.